The 17 T cell receptor beta chains below were found in one sample sequenced in a study of blood T cell repertoires in COVID-19. Sequenced by immunoSEQ multiplex PCR; TCRdb stores in-frame clones only, minus some. The profile shows 200,000 to 250,000 clones, approximately 90% of them singletons. Source material: PBMCs or T cells enriched from blood (not recorded which). The receptor set was obtained from a man aged 30 to 39 who had recovered from COVID-19.

This clone has a single count. The chain carries TRBV15 and TRBJ1-5, with 8 bases matching TRBD1. CDR3 length: 14 amino acids. Losses at the gene ends were 5 bases for V and 3 bases for J; bases not matched to a gene: 3. CDR1 is LNHNV, CDR2 YYDKDF, per germline (reference sequence). CDR3 loop: CATSQGAVNQPQHF. The CDR3 nucleotides read TGTGCCACCAGCCAGGGGGCCGTCAATCAGCCCCAGCATTTT.

The chain joins TRBV11-2 to TRBJ2-2; D is uncertain. Germline CDR1 reads SGHAT; CDR2 reads FQNNGV. This CDR3 region has 15 residues. Trimming shortened V by 4 bases and J by 6 bases, and 15 bases separated the two germline ends. In nucleotides, the CDR3 is TGTGCCAGCAGCTCGACAAGCCAGTCCGCCGGGGAGCTGTTTTTT. Protein: CASSSTSQSAGELFF.

V gene TRBV5-1 combines with J gene TRBJ1-1; D call uncertain. The V gene's germline CDR1 is SGHRS and CDR2 YFSETQ. The CDR3 is made up of 14 amino acids. With 0 bases removed from V and 5 bases from J, the gap between germline ends came to 11 bases. This CDR3 reads CASSLGSFGTEAFF. In DNA form, the CDR3 reads TGCGCCAGCAGCTTGGGATCCTTCGGGACTGAAGCTTTCTTT.

J is TRBJ1-1 and V is TRBV2; the match to TRBD1 covers 10 bases. This CDR3 region has 14 residues. Trimming at V came to 6 bases and at J to 9 bases, leaving 10 bases not matched to a gene. Per germline, CDR1 SNHLY and CDR2 FYNNEI. CDR3 coding DNA: TGTGCCAGCAGAGCCGGGACAGGGGTTTTCCAAGCTTTCTTT. This encodes CASRAGTGVFQAFF.

This chain uses TRBV6-1 with TRBJ2-7, with D possibly TRBD2 on 6 matching bases. This CDR3 is 14 amino acids long. CDR1 is MNHNS and CDR2 is SASEGT in the germline V gene. Trimming removed 3 bases from V and 6 bases from J, with 15 bases in between. The CDR3 sequence: CASSEGRGSREQYF. The CDR3 DNA is TGTGCCAGCAGTGAGGGCCGGGGGTCCCGCGAGCAGTACTTC.

V and J are TRBV1 and TRBJ2-1; TRBD2 is the table's D call and was not checked against the DNA. TRBV1 counts as a pseudogene. CDR3 size: 19 residues. CDR3 in amino acids: CTSSPPGLAGASSYNEQFF. CDR3 nucleotides: TGCACCAGCAGCCCTCCGGGACTAGCGGGGGCCAGCTCCTACAATGAGCAGTTCTTC.

The chain carries TRBV14 and TRBJ2-2, with TRBD2 matching 7 bases. Germline V gene lookup returns CDR1 SGHDN and CDR2 FVKESK. V lost 1 base to trimming and J lost 3 bases; unmatched junction nucleotides: 5. The CDR3 sequence is 16 residues long. The CDR3 DNA follows: TGTGCCAGCAGCCAAGGACGACTAGCAGACACCGGGGAGCTGTTTTTT. Protein product: CASSQGRLADTGELFF.

V is TRBV2 and J is TRBJ1-2; TRBD1 matches at 10 bases. The V segment lost 5 bases and the J segment 5 bases; nucleotides outside the gene matches: 8. The germline V gene encodes CDR1 SNHLY and CDR2 FYNNEI. The CDR3 has 15 amino acids. The CDR3 sequence is CASSLPGQGLYGYTF. Here the CDR3 DNA reads TGTGCCAGCAGTTTACCGGGACAGGGGTTGTATGGCTACACCTTC. The full variable domain, completed using reference TRBV2 and TRBJ1-2, is EPEVTQTPSHQVTQMGQEVILRCVPISNHLYFYWYRQILGQKVEFLVSFYNNEISEKSEIFDDQFSVERPDGSNFTLKIRSTKLEDSAMYFCASSLPGQGLYGYTFGSGTRLTVV.

V is TRBV10-3 and J is TRBJ2-7, with TRBD2 identical over 13 bases. J was trimmed by 4 bases and V by 3 bases; bases with no gene match: 6. The CDR3 sequence is 16 residues long. Germline V gene sequence: CDR1 ENHRY, CDR2 SYGVKD. CDR3 DNA: TGTGCCATCAGTGATGCGGGACTAGCGGGACTTTACGAGCAGTACTTC. Encoded protein: CAISDAGLAGLYEQYF.

The V and J genes are TRBV20-1 and TRBJ1-1; no reliable D call. The CDR3 has 13 amino acids. V dropped 3 bases and J dropped 1 base, with 9 bases sitting between them. The germline V gene encodes CDR1 DFQATT and CDR2 SNEGSKA (reference sequence). DNA of the CDR3: TGCAGTGCTAGTCCGACTCCGAACACTGAAGCTTTCTTT. Protein: CSASPTPNTEAFF.

As concerns this clone: At one of its ends the junction is not consistent with the germline gene, which may arise from a read error. The chain uses TRBV27 and TRBJ1-2; weak D call: TRBD1 (6 bases). Looked up from germline, CDR1 is MNHEY and CDR2 is SMNVEV (reference sequence). The CDR3 extends over 10 amino acids. CDR3 in amino acids: CARRGPLGAF. CDR3 in DNA: TGTGCCAGGCGGGGGCCCTTAGGGGCCTTC.

V and J are TRBV24-1 and TRBJ2-1, with TRBD2 as a possible D gene (6 bases). The germline CDR1 and CDR2 sequences are KGHDR and SFDVKD. The CDR3 sequence is 14 residues long. V lost 4 bases and J 7 bases, leaving 13 bases between the germline ends. CDR3 sequence: CATSDPGTHNEQFF. The CDR3 DNA reads as TGTGCCACCAGTGACCCCGGGACTCATAATGAGCAGTTCTTC.

The J gene is TRBJ2-5, the V gene TRBV4-3, with TRBD1 matching 12 bases. V dropped 2 bases and J dropped 5; count of bases not matched to a gene: 12. Germline V gene sequence: CDR1 LGHNA, CDR2 YSLEER. The CDR3 loop spans 18 amino acids. CDR3 DNA: TGCGCCAGCAGCCAACAGCCGGGACAGGGGGCGATGGGGGAGACCCAGTACTTC. As protein: CASSQQPGQGAMGETQYF.

J is TRBJ1-2 and V is TRBV6-5; TRBD1 aligns across 7 bases. V dropped 7 bases and J dropped 8; count of bases not matched to a gene: 4. Germline V lookup: CDR1 MNHEY, CDR2 SVGAGI. The CDR3 totals 11 residues. The CDR3 is CASTTGVGYTF. CDR3 coding DNA: TGTGCCAGCACCACAGGGGTCGGCTACACCTTC.

The CDR3 is CASKQVGDTSSYEQYF. CDR3 bases: TGCGCCAGCAAACAAGTAGGAGATACGAGCTCCTACGAGCAGTACTTC. The rearrangement uses TRBV4-1 and TRBJ2-7; D remains ambiguous. V gave up 7 bases and J gave up 0 bases, with 19 bases separating them. The CDR3 loop spans 16 amino acids. Germline loops: CDR1 MGHRA, CDR2 YSYEKL.

V and J are TRBV10-3 and TRBJ1-5; D not resolved. The V end lost 0 bases, the J end lost 7 bases, and 7 bases lay between the germline ends. The CDR3 extends over 13 amino acids. Germline assignment: CDR1 ENHRY and CDR2 SYGVKD. This CDR3 is CAISESTGQPQHF. The CDR3 DNA reads as TGTGCCATCAGTGAGTCGACGGGGCAGCCCCAGCATTTT.

The rearrangement uses TRBV27 and TRBJ1-2, with D maybe TRBD1 (5 bases). The CDR3 has 17 residues. V dropped 0 bases and J dropped 3 bases, with 17 bases sitting between them. Germline CDR1 is MNHEY and CDR2 is SMNVEV (reference sequence). The CDR3 DNA reads as TGTGCCAGCAGTTTATCCCCCGGGGGGACGCGATACTATGGCTACACCTTC. This codes for CASSLSPGGTRYYGYTF.